Given below is one T cell receptor beta chain in context. The sample comes from a study of blood T cell repertoires in COVID-19. The length of the CDR3 is 15 residues. Germline CDR1 and CDR2: SGHTA and FQGNSA. J lost 3 bases, V lost 5 bases, and 7 bases had no gene match. This table comes from immunoSEQ multiplex PCR, and its TCRdb copy is limited to in-frame clones, with some not included. This sample has hundreds of thousands of clones, with 70% to 90% found just once. This clonotype was obtained from a woman younger than 35 who had been exposed to COVID-19. The chain combines TRBV7-2 with TRBJ2-3, with 8 bases fitting TRBD2. The sequenced sample was PBMCs or T cells enriched from blood (not recorded which). Here the CDR3 DNA reads TGTGCCAGCAGCATACCTAGCGGGTTAACAGATACGCAGTATTTT. Residues: CASSIPSGLTDTQYF. Filled out from reference TRBV7-2 and TRBJ2-3, the complete variable domain reads GAGVSQSPSNKVTEKGKDVELRCDPISGHTALYWYRQSLGQGLEFLIYFQGNSAPDKSGLPSDRFSAERTGGSVSTLTIQRTQQEDSAVYLCASSIPSGLTDTQYFGPGTRLTVL.